This T cell receptor (beta chain) was found in a study of CD8 T cells in ankylosing spondylitis (dated by TCRdb to the late 2010s). For the study in its entirety: The study profiled T cell receptor beta repertoires in healthy donors and ankylosing spondylitis patients to find disease-linked TCR variants. In total, the full study cohort was made up of 110 or so healthy donors and roughly 27 ankylosing spondylitis patients. Peripheral blood was sampled, and synovial fluid was also collected from ankylosing spondylitis patients.

Unmatched junction bases come to 12, with V trimmed by 7 bases and J by 9 bases. Taken from cysteine to phenylalanine, the CDR3 has 15 residues. Only the CDR3 region is kept as DNA, spanning 45 bases read in frame from base 1. CDR1 SNHLY and CDR2 FYNNEI were looked up in the germline V gene. The full study reports these points: The disease-linked clones showed a CD8+ phenotype and occurred at relatively low frequencies in peripheral blood. Blood from ankylosing spondylitis patients appeared to be characterized by a TCR beta motif composed of roughly eight highly homologous amino acid variants. According to the report, matched synovial fluid samples from ankylosing spondylitis patients were significantly enriched for the disease-linked clones. Some motif variants had previously been reported in the synovial fluid and blood of reactive arthritis patients, which suggests shared mechanisms of disease initiation.

The sequencing machine was an Illumina HiSeq 2500. Quantitative 5'-RACE with molecular barcodes was the method used to prepare the TCR beta libraries. In the authors' own workflow: A new computational method based on a probabilistic model of VDJ rearrangement was used to identify disease-linked TCR variants. TCRdb ran its own pipeline on the public reads, namely fastp trimming at Q25 and MiXCR clone calling, and kept in-frame beta chains. A single entry per CDR3 protein holds the most common genes and DNA from its merged rows. The V and J calls shown here were made by TCRdb, not taken from the authors' results. A total of 30,000 to 45,000 distinct CDR3 sequences appear in this sample, about 10% of them only once. 20% of the sample is taken by the ten largest. This clonotype was counted many times. The clone's antigen remains unknown. It has no much larger one-base neighbor in the sample; base qualities were not kept.

Synovial fluid samples were paired with blood samples taken from the same ankylosing spondylitis patients. The rearrangement combines TRBV2 with TRBJ1-6; the junction holds 7 bases that match TRBD1. The sample consisted of synovial fluid, either unsorted or a sorted T cell fraction (not recorded which). This receptor was obtained from a male donor with ankylosing spondylitis. The DNA sequence is TGTGCCAGCAAGCGCGGAACAGGGGTTAGTTCACCCCTCCACTTT. Its amino acids are CASKRGTGVSSPLHF.